This TCR beta chain was sequenced in a study of molecular identifiers for immune sequencing clone quantification. Study-level results: Highly expanded clone sizes could be underestimated by identical TCR molecules sharing a barcode. Effector cells kept over 99% of their molecules in clones above 20 RNA copies, while naive cells kept under 1% there.

Germline V gene data show CDR1 as SEHNR and CDR2 as FQNEAQ (reference sequence). V was trimmed by 5 bases and J by 4 bases, leaving 18 bases between them. The CDR3 has 16 residues. Bulk TCR libraries were made with methods that had been previously described and with listed TCR primers. Each CDR3 protein gets one entry after TCRdb re-called the PCR reads with MiXCR. The sample includes about 630,000 distinct CDR3 sequences, around 25% of them seen just once. A CD8+CD4-CCR7+CD45RA+ phenotype served as the sorting definition for naive CD8 T cells. Concerning this clonotype itself: The antigen is undetermined.

Sequenced material: naive CD8+ T cells from blood, with Jurkat cell RNA spiked in. Subset noted: FACS-sorted CD8+CD4-CCR7+CD45RA+ naive T cells. The sequence was collected from a human donor in good health. Some libraries in this study had Jurkat cell RNA spiked in. The chain joins TRBV7-9 to TRBJ1-3; weak D call: TRBD1 (5 bases). The CDR3 sequence: CASSTTQVVKGNTIYF. Written as DNA, the CDR3 is TGTGCCAGCAGCACTACACAGGTTGTGAAAGGAAACACCATATATTTT.